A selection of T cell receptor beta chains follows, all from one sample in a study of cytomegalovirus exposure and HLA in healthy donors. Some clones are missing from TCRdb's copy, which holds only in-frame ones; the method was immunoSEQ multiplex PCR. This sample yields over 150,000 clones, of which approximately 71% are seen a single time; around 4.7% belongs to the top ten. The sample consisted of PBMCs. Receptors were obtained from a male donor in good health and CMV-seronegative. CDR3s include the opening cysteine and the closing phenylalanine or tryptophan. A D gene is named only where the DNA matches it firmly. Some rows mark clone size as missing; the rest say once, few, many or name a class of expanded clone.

DNA: TGTGCCACCAGCAGAGTGACTAGCGGGGGCAGCTCCTACAATGAGCAGTTCTTC
CDR3: CATSRVTSGGSSYNEQFF
D: TRBD2
J: TRBJ2-1
size: -
V: TRBV15

DNA: TGTGCCAGCAGTTCACCGGGACAGGTAGCCAAAAACATTCAGTACTTC
CDR3: CASSSPGQVAKNIQYF
D: TRBD1
J: TRBJ2-4
size: -
V: TRBV27

DNA: TGTGCCAGCAGCAGGTGGACAGCGAAAAATGAAAAACTGTTTTTT
CDR3: CASSRWTAKNEKLFF
D: -
J: TRBJ1-4
size: -
V: TRBV25-1

DNA: TGTGCCAGCAGCGGCGGGACTAGCGGGAGCAATGAGCAGTTCTTC
CDR3: CASSGGTSGSNEQFF
D: TRBD2
J: TRBJ2-1
size: few
V: TRBV9

DNA: TGTGCCAGCAGCCCCCGGACAGGGGGCGATGAAAAACTGTTTTTT
CDR3: CASSPRTGGDEKLFF
D: TRBD1
J: TRBJ1-4
size: once
V: TRBV7-6

DNA: TGTGCCAGCAGCACAGGGGATGGGGGCTATGGCTACACCTTC
CDR3: CASSTGDGGYGYTF
D: TRBD1
J: TRBJ1-2
size: once
V: TRBV14

DNA: TGTGCCTGGAGTCACTCATCCGAGCAGTACTTC
CDR3: CAWSHSSEQYF
D: -
J: TRBJ2-7
size: -
V: TRBV30

DNA: TGTGCCAGCAGTTCTGCCGGGACAGGTCGTGAAAAACTGTTTTTT
CDR3: CASSSAGTGREKLFF
D: TRBD1
J: TRBJ1-4
size: -
V: TRBV27

DNA: TGTGCCAGCAAAGCGGGAGGGTATGGAGAGCAGTACTTC
CDR3: CASKAGGYGEQYF
D: TRBD2
J: TRBJ2-7
size: -
V: TRBV28

DNA: TGTGCCAGCAGCGCTCATAGCGGGGGGGTGGTTGGGACGCAGTATTTT
CDR3: CASSAHSGGVVGTQYF
D: TRBD2
J: TRBJ2-3
size: -
V: TRBV5-4

DNA: TGCGCCAGCAGCCAGGGACTAGCGGGGGACGAGCAGTACTTC
CDR3: CASSQGLAGDEQYF
D: TRBD2
J: TRBJ2-7
size: -
V: TRBV5-1

DNA: TGTGCCACGAGTGCTCATGGTGCGGGGTATGGCTACACCTTC
CDR3: CATSAHGAGYGYTF
D: -
J: TRBJ1-2
size: -
V: TRBV27

DNA: TGTGCCACCAGCAAGCCGGACAGATCTAGCACAGATACGCAGTATTTT
CDR3: CATSKPDRSSTDTQYF
D: -
J: TRBJ2-3
size: -
V: TRBV15

DNA: TGTGCCAGCAGGTTTGGACTAGAGTACGATGAGCAGTTCTTC
CDR3: CASRFGLEYDEQFF
D: TRBD2
J: TRBJ2-1
size: -
V: TRBV2

DNA: TGTGCCTCATTCGGACAGACGAACACTGAAGCTTTCTTT
CDR3: CASFGQTNTEAFF
D: -
J: TRBJ1-1
size: -
V: TRBV30

DNA: TGTTCCAGCAGCTTAGGCTCGACAGGGAATCAGCCCCAGCATTTT
CDR3: CSSSLGSTGNQPQHF
D: TRBD1
J: TRBJ1-5
size: once
V: TRBV7-9

DNA: TGTGCCACCAGCAGAGGGGACAGTATGTCGGGCTACACCTTC
CDR3: CATSRGDSMSGYTF
D: TRBD1
J: TRBJ1-2
size: -
V: TRBV15

DNA: TGTGCCAGCAGTTTGACCGTCTTGAGGGAAGCTTTCTTT
CDR3: CASSLTVLREAFF
D: -
J: TRBJ1-1
size: -
V: TRBV6-5

DNA: TGTGCCAGCAGTGGGACTAGCGGCTACGAGCAGTACTTC
CDR3: CASSGTSGYEQYF
D: TRBD2
J: TRBJ2-7
size: -
V: TRBV6-5

DNA: TGCGCCAGTTACCTTACCCCCCGGGAGACCCAGTACTTC
CDR3: CASYLTPRETQYF
D: -
J: TRBJ2-5
size: -
V: TRBV5-1

DNA: TGTGCCAGTAGTATAGGAGCGGGAGTCTCCTACGAGCAGTACTTC
CDR3: CASSIGAGVSYEQYF
D: TRBD2
J: TRBJ2-7
size: -
V: TRBV19

DNA: TGCGCCAGCTTCGAACAGGGGAACACTGAAGCTTTCTTT
CDR3: CASFEQGNTEAFF
D: -
J: TRBJ1-1
size: few
V: TRBV5-1